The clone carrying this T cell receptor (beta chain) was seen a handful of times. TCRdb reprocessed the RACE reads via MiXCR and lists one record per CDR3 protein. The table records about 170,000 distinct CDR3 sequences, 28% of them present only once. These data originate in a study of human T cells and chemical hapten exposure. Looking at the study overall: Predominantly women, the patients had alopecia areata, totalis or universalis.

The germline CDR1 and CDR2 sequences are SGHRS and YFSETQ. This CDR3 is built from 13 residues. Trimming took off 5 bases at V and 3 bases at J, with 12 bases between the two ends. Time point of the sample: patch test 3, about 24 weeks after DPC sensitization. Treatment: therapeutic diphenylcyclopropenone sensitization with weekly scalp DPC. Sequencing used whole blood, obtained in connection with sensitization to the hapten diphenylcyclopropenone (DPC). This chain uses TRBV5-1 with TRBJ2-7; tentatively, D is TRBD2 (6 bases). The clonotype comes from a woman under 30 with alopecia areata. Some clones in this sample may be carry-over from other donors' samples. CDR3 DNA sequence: TGCGCCAGCAGAGCTGGCGGGGTCTACGAGCAGTACTTC. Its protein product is CASRAGGVYEQYF.